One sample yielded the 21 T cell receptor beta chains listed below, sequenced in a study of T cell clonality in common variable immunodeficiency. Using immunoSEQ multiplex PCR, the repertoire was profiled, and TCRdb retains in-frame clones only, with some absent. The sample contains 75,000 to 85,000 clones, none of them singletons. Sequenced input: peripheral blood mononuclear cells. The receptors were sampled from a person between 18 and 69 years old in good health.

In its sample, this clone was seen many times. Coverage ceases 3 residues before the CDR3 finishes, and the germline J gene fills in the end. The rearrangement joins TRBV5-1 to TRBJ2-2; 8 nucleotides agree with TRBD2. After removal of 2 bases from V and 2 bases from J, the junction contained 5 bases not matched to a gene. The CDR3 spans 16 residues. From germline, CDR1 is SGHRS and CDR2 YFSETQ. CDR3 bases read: TGCGCCAGCAGCTTTTCGACTAGCGCAAACACCGGGGAG. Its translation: CASSFSTSANTGE. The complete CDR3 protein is CASSFSTSANTGELFF.

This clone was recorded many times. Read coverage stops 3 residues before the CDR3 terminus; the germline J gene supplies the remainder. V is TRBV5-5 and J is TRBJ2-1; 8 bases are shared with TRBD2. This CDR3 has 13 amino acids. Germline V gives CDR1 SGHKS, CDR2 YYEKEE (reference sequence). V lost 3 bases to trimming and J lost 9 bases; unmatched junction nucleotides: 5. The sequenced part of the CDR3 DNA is TGTGCCAGCAGCTGGTTGAGCGGGGGTGAG. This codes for CASSWLSGGE. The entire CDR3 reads CASSWLSGGEQFF.

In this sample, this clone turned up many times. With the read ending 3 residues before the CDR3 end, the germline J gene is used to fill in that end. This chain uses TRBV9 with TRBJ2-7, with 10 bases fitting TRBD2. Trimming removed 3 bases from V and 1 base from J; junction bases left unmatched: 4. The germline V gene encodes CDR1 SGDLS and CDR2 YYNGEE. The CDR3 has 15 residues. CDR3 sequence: CASSAGTSASYEQYF. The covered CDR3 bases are TGTGCCAGCAGCGCCGGGACTAGCGCTTCCTACGAG.

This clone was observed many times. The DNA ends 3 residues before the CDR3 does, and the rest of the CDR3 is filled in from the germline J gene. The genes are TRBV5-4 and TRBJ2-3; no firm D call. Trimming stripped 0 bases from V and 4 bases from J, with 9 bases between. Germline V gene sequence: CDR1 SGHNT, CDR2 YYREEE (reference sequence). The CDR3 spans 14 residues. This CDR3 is CASSLGATPDTQYF. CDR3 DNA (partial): TGTGCCAGCAGCTTGGGTGCTACTCCAGATACG. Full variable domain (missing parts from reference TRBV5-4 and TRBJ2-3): ETGVTQSPTHLIKTRGQQVTLRCSSQSGHNTVSWYQQALGQGPQFIFQYYREEENGRGNFPPRFSGLQFPNYSSELNVNALELDDSALYLCASSLGATPDTQYFGPGTRLTVL.

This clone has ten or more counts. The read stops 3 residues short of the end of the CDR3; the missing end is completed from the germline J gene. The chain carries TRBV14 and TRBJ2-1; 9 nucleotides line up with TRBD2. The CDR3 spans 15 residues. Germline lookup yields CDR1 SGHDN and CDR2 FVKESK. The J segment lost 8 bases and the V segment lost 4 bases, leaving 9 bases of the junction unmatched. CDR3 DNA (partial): TGTGCCAGCAGCCTGTTAGCGGGAGTGTCGTATGAG. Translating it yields CASSLLAGVSYE. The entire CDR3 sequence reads CASSLLAGVSYEQFF. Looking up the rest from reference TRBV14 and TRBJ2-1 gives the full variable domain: EAGVTQFPSHSVIEKGQTVTLRCDPISGHDNLYWYRRVMGKEIKFLLHFVKESKQDESGMPNNRFLAERTGGTYSTLKVQPAELEDSGVYFCASSLLAGVSYEQFFGPGTRLTVL.

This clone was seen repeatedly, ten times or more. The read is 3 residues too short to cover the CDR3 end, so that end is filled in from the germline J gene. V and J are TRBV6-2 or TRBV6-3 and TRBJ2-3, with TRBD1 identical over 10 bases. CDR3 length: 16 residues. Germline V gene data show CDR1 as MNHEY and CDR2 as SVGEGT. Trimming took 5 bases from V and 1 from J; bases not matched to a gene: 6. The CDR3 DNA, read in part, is TGTGCCAGCAGTAAGAGACAGGGGGCTGGCACAGATACG. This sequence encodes CASSKRQGAGTDT. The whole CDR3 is CASSKRQGAGTDTQYF.

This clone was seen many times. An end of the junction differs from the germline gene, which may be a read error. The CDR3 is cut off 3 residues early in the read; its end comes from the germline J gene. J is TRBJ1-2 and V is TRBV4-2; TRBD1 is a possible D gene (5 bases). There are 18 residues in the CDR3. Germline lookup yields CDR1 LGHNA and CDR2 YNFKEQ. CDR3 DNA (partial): TGCGCCAGCAGCCAAGATGGGGGGGGGACCCGGGTGGACTATGGC. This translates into CASSQDGGGTRVDYG. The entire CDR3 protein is CASSQDGGGTRVDYGYTF.

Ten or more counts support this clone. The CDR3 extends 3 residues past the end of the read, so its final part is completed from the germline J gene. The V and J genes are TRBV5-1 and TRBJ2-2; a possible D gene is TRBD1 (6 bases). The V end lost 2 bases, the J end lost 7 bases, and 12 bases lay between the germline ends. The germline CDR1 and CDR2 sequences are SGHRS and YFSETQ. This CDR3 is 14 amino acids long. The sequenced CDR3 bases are TGCGCCAGCAGCTTTAGAGGGGGTGTCGGGGAG. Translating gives CASSFRGGVGE. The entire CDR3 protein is CASSFRGGVGELFF.

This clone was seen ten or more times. The covered CDR3 bases are TGTGCCACCAGGGGGCGAGCGAACATT. It is translated as CATRGRANI. The whole CDR3 region reads CATRGRANIQYF. The rearrangement uses TRBV7-9 and TRBJ2-4; 8 positions match TRBD1. The DNA ends 3 residues before the CDR3 does, and the rest of the CDR3 is filled in from the germline J gene. The germline gives CDR1 SEHNR, CDR2 FQNEAQ (reference sequence). The CDR3 has 12 residues. The ends lost 10 bases at V and 7 bases at J; junction bases unmatched: 6. Combining the CDR3 with reference TRBV7-9 and TRBJ2-4 gives the whole variable domain DTGVSQNPRHKITKRGQNVTFRCDPISEHNRLYWYRQTLGQGPEFLTYFQNEAQLEKSRLLSDRFSAERPKGSFSTLEIQRTEQGDSAMYLCATRGRANIQYFGAGTRLSVL.

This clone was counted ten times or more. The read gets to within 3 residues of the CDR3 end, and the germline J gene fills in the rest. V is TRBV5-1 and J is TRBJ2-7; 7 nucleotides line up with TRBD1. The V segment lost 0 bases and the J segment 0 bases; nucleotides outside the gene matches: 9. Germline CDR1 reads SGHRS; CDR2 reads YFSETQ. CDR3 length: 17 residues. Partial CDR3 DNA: TGCGCCAGCAGCTTGGGTCCAACAGGGGTAAGCTCCTACGAG. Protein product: CASSLGPTGVSSYE. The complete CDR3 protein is CASSLGPTGVSSYEQYF.

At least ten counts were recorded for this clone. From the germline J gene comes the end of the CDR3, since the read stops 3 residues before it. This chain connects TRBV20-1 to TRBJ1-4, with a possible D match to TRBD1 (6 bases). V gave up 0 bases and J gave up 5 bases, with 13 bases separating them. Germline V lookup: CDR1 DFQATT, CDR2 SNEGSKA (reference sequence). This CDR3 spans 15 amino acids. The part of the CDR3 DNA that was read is TGCAGTGCTAGAGATGAAGGGGGAGGAAATGAAAAA. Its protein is CSARDEGGGNEK. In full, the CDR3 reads CSARDEGGGNEKLFF.

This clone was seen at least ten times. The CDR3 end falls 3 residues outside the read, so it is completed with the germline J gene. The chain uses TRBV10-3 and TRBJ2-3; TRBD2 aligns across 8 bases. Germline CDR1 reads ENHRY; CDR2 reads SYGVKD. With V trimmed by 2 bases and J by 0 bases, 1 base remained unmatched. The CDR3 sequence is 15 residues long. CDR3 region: CAISEPSGSTDTQYF. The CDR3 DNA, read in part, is TGTGCCATCAGTGAGCCTAGCGGGAGCACAGATACG.

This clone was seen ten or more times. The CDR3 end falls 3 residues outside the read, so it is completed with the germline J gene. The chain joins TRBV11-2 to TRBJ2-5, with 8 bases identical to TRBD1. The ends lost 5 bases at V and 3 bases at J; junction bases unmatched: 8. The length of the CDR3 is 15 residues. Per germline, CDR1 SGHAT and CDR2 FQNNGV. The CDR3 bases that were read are TGTGCCAGCAGCCAACAGGGGGACGGAAAAGAGACC. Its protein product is CASSQQGDGKET. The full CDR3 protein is CASSQQGDGKETQYF. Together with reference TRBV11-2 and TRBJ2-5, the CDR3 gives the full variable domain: EAGVAQSPRYKIIEKRQSVAFWCNPISGHATLYWYQQILGQGPKLLIQFQNNGVVDDSQLPKDRFSAERLKGVDSTLKIQPAKLEDSAVYLCASSQQGDGKETQYFGPGTRLLVL.

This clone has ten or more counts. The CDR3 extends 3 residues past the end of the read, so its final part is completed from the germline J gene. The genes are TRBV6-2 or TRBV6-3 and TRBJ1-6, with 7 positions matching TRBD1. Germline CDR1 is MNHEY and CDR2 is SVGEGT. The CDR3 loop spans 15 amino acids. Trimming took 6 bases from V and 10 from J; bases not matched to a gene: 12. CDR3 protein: CASSRPDRELSPLHF. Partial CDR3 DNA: TGTGCCAGCAGCCGCCCAGACAGGGAATTATCACCC.

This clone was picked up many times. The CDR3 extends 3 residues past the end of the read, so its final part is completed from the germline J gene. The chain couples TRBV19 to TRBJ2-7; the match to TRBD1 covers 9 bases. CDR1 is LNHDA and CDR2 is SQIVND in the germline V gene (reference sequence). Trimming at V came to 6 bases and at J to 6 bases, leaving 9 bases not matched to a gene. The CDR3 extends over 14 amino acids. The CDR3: CASSPGQGFIEQYF. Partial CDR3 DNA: TGTGCCAGTAGCCCGGGACAGGGTTTTATCGAG.

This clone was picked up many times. CDR3 DNA (partial): TGTGCCAGTAGTACGCAGGCTTGGCAAGAGACC. Translation gives CASSTQAWQET. The CDR3 as a whole reads CASSTQAWQETQYF. The chain combines TRBV19 with TRBJ2-5; no definite D call. The read comes to an end 3 residues before the CDR3 does, leaving the germline J gene to fill in the end. The germline gives CDR1 LNHDA, CDR2 SQIVND (reference sequence). V dropped 4 bases and J dropped 2 bases, with 11 bases sitting between them. This CDR3 has 14 amino acids.

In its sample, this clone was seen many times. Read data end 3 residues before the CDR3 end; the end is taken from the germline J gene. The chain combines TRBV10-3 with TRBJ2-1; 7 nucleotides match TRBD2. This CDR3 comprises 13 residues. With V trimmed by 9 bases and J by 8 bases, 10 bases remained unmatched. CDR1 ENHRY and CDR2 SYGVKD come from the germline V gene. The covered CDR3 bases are TGTGCCATGTTGAGCGGGATGGGCGATGAG. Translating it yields CAMLSGMGDE. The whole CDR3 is CAMLSGMGDEQFF.

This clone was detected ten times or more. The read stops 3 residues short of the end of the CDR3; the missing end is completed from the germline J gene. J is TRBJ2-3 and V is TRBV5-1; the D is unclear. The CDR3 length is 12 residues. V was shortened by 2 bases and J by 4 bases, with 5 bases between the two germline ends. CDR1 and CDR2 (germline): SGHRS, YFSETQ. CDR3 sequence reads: CASSFSPDTQYF. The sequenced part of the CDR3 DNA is TGCGCCAGCAGCTTTAGTCCAGATACG.

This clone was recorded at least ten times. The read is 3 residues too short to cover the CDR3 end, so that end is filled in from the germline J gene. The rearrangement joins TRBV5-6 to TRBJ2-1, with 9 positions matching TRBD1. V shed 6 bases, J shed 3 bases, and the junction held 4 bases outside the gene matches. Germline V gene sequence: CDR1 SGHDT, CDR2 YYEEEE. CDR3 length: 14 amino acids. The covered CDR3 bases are TGTGCCAGCACCCGGACAGGGGACTACAATGAG. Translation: CASTRTGDYNE. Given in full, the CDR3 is CASTRTGDYNEQFF.

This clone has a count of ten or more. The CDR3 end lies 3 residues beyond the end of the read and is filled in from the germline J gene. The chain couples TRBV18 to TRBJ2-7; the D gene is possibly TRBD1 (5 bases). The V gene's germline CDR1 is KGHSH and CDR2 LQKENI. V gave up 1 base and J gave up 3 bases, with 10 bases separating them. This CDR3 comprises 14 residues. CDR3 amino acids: CASSPREGVYEQYF. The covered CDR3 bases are TGTGCCAGCTCACCACGTGAAGGGGTCTACGAG.

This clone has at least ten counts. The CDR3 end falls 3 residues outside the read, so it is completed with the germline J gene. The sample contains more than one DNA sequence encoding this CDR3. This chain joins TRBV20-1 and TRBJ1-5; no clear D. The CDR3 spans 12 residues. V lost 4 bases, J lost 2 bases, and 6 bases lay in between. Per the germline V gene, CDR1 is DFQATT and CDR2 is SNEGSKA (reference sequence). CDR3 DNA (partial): TGCAGTGCTACACGGGGCAATCAGCCC. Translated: CSATRGNQP. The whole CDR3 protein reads CSATRGNQPQHF.